These 6 T cell receptor beta chains share one sample of origin, sequenced in a study of OX40 agonist ivuxolimab in advanced cancers. Libraries were prepared through the immunoSEQ multiplex PCR assay. Entries here come from immuneACCESS through TCRdb and include only in-frame sequences with V and J called. Some clones fail to appear in such tables; in the studies checked, an unresolved V gene covers under half of the shortfall, and the cause of the remainder is unknown. This sample has around 67,000 clones in its table, and roughly 85% of those were observed once. 1.3% of the sample is held by the ten biggest clonotypes. Sequencing was performed on CD4+ or CD8+ T cells sorted from blood, taken in a trial of the OX40 agonist ivuxolimab. The receptors stem from an adult with an advanced solid tumor such as melanoma, head and neck, liver or kidney cancer.

Details on this clone: A read error may produce the germline difference seen at one junction end. CDR3 coding DNA: TGTGCCAGTAGTAGGCTTGGACAGGGAGAAGACACCCAGTACTTC. It yields the protein CASSRLGQGEDTQYF. The chain carries TRBV19 and TRBJ2-5, with TRBD1 identical over 8 bases. Looked up from germline, CDR1 is LNHDA and CDR2 is SQIVND (reference sequence). The CDR3 covers 15 residues.

The rearrangement joins TRBV30 to TRBJ1-5; no firm D call. Trimming pared 0 bases from V and 9 bases from J, leaving 15 bases between. This CDR3 has 14 residues. Germline V gene lookup returns CDR1 GTSNPN and CDR2 SVGIG (reference sequence). CDR3 amino acids: CAWSVGALSTPQHF. CDR3 bases: TGTGCCTGGAGTGTTGGAGCCCTTTCTACGCCCCAGCATTTT.

The rearrangement uses TRBV27 and TRBJ1-6, with 7 bases identical to TRBD1. The length of the CDR3 is 17 residues. Germline V gene lookup returns CDR1 MNHEY and CDR2 SMNVEV (reference sequence). The trim removed 3 bases at V and 0 bases at J, leaving 5 bases unmatched. The CDR3 protein is CASSFRDRSSYNSPLHF. In DNA, the CDR3 is TGTGCCAGCAGTTTTAGGGACAGATCCTCCTATAATTCACCCCTCCACTTT.

The rearrangement uses TRBV21-1 and TRBJ2-5; no check of the table's D call, TRBD1, against the DNA was made. TRBV21-1 has pseudogene status. The CDR3 length is 15 residues. CDR3 DNA sequence: TGTGCCAGCAGCCGGACAGCCCTCCACACAGAGACCCAGTACTTC. It codes for CASSRTALHTETQYF.

The chain couples TRBV28 to TRBJ2-5, with a possible D match to TRBD1 (6 bases). With the DNA end fitting TRBJ2-7 better, the J assignment may be wrong. Germline lookup yields CDR1 MDHEN and CDR2 SYDVKM. The CDR3 consists of 13 residues. Written as DNA, the CDR3 is TGTGCCACGCGGACAGCAAGCTCCTACGAGCAGTACTTC. Encoded protein: CATRTASSYEQYF.

This clone appeared a few times. This sequence joins TRBV7-2 and TRBJ2-1; weak D call: TRBD2 (6 bases). The germline V gene has CDR1 SGHTA and CDR2 FQGNSA. This CDR3 is built from 13 residues. V lost 2 bases and J 8 bases, leaving 10 bases between the germline ends. The CDR3 nucleotides read TGTGCCAGCAGCTTAAGGAGGGGCGATGAGCAGTTCTTC. Encoded protein: CASSLRRGDEQFF. Full variable domain (missing parts from reference TRBV7-2 and TRBJ2-1): GAGVSQSPSNKVTEKGKDVELRCDPISGHTALYWYRQSLGQGLEFLIYFQGNSAPDKSGLPSDRFSAERTGGSVSTLTIQRTQQEDSAVYLCASSLRRGDEQFFGPGTRLTVL.